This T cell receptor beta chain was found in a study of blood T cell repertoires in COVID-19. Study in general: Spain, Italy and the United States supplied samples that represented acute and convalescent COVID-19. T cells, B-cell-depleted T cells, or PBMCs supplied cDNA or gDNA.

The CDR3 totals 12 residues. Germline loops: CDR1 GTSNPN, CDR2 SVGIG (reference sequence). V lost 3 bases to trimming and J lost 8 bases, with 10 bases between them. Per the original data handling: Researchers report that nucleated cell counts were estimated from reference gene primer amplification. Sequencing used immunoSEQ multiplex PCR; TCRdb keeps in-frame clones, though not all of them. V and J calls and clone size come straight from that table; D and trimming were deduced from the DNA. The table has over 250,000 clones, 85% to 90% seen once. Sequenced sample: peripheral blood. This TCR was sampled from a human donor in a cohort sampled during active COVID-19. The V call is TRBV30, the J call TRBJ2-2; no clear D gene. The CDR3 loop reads CAWRPQAGELFF. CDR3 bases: TGTGCCTGGAGGCCGCAGGCGGGGGAGCTGTTTTTT.